The 20 T cell receptor beta chains below come from one sample, sequenced in a study of CD8+ T cells in alopecia areata. Isolated RNA was reverse transcribed into cDNA used as the sequencing template. Profiling relied on immunoSEQ multiplex PCR, and the TCRdb table lists in-frame clones only, not all of them. The data hold around 120,000 clones, with more than 30% observed a single time. The sample was CD4+ T cells sorted from blood. These receptors came from a human donor with alopecia areata.

This chain links TRBV29-1 with TRBJ2-1; 10 bases map to TRBD2. The CDR3 is made up of 15 amino acids. CDR1 and CDR2 from the germline V gene are SQVTM and ANQGSEA. J lost 8 bases, V lost 2 bases, and 9 bases had no gene match. The CDR3 protein is CSVEQTSGLRDEQFF. CDR3 bases: TGCAGCGTTGAACAGACTAGCGGGCTGAGGGATGAGCAGTTCTTC.

This chain connects TRBV7-9 to TRBJ1-4; unclear D gene. The germline V gene has CDR1 SEHNR and CDR2 FQNEAQ (reference sequence). The germline V and J ends were trimmed by 3 bases and 5 bases, with 4 bases remaining between them. The CDR3 totals 12 residues. The CDR3 bases are TGTGCCAGCAGCTTCCAAAATGAAAAACTGTTTTTT. Translation: CASSFQNEKLFF.

This chain links TRBV5-1 with TRBJ2-3; the match to TRBD1 covers 8 bases. CDR1 and CDR2 from the germline V gene are SGHRS and YFSETQ. V was clipped by 4 bases and J by 4 bases; unmatched bases: 5. There are 14 residues in the CDR3. For the CDR3, the DNA is TGCGCCAGCAGCCTGGGACAGGAGTCAGATACGCAGTATTTT. This encodes CASSLGQESDTQYF.

This clone was picked up one time. The chain couples TRBV29-1 to TRBJ1-6; no reliable D call. CDR3 length: 15 amino acids. Germline V CDR1 and CDR2: SQVTM, ANQGSEA. Trimming removed 5 bases at V and 5 bases at J, with 16 bases between. The CDR3 sequence: CSVREGARDNSPLHF. DNA for the CDR3: TGCAGCGTTAGAGAGGGAGCTCGGGATAATTCACCCCTCCACTTT. Variable domain in full (rest from reference TRBV29-1 and TRBJ1-6): SAVISQKPSRDICQRGTSLTIQCQVDSQVTMMFWYRQQPGQSLTLIATANQGSEATYESGFVIDKFPISRPNLTFSTLTVSNMSPEDSSIYLCSVREGARDNSPLHFGNGTRLTVT.

This clone was observed once. DNA of the CDR3: TGCGCCAGCAGCTTGAACGGGGGAAGAGATTCACCCCTCCACTTT. Translated: CASSLNGGRDSPLHF. This chain links TRBV5-1 with TRBJ1-6; a possible D gene is TRBD1 (5 bases). V was shortened by 1 base and J by 8 bases, with 13 bases between the two germline ends. Germline V gene lookup returns CDR1 SGHRS and CDR2 YFSETQ. The CDR3 totals 15 residues.

The chain uses TRBV30 and TRBJ2-1; perhaps TRBD1 as D (6 bases). Trimming took 3 bases from V and 5 from J, leaving 14 bases between them. Looked up from germline, CDR1 is GTSNPN and CDR2 is SVGIG (reference sequence). The CDR3 totals 14 residues. The CDR3 loop is CAWSHRAGDNEQFF. DNA of the CDR3: TGTGCCTGGAGCCACAGGGCTGGCGACAATGAGCAGTTCTTC.

The chain has TRBV4-3 and TRBJ2-2; the D is unclear. The CDR3 consists of 14 residues. The V gene lost 2 bases and the J gene lost 5 bases, with 9 bases spanning the gap. Germline lookup yields CDR1 LGHNA and CDR2 YSLEER. The CDR3 is CASSQFAQTGELFF. CDR3 nucleotide sequence: TGCGCCAGCAGCCAATTTGCACAGACCGGGGAGCTGTTTTTT.

Concerning this clone itself: One end of the junction fails to match germline, which may point to a read error. The chain joins TRBV2 to TRBJ2-1; TRBD2 might be the D (5 bases). The CDR3 runs to 11 residues. The germline CDR1 and CDR2 sequences are SNHLY and FYNNEI. For the CDR3, the DNA is TGTGCCAGCAGGGCTGACGGAGGTAGGGTCTTC. Its translation: CASRADGGRVF. Supplemented by reference TRBV2 and TRBJ2-1, the full variable domain reads EPEVTQTPSHQVTQMGQEVILRCVPISNHLYFYWYRQILGQKVEFLVSFYNNEISEKSEIFDDQFSVERPDGSNFTLKIRSTKLEDSAMYFCASRADGGRVFGPGTRLTVL.

The V call is TRBV29-1, the J call TRBJ2-3, with 7 bases lining up with TRBD2. This CDR3 spans 15 amino acids. With V trimmed by 4 bases and J by 1 base, 8 bases remained unmatched. Per the germline V gene, CDR1 is SQVTM and CDR2 is ANQGSEA. The CDR3 DNA reads as TGCAGCGTTGCGCCACTAGCGACCGGCACAGATACGCAGTATTTT. Encoded protein: CSVAPLATGTDTQYF.

The gene calls are TRBV29-1 and TRBJ2-7; D not resolved. This CDR3 contains 13 residues. The V end was cut by 1 base, the J end by 1 base, with 8 bases between. Germline values: CDR1 SQVTM, CDR2 ANQGSEA. CDR3 in amino acids: CSVEGIGSYEQYF. Here the CDR3 DNA reads TGCAGCGTTGAAGGGATCGGGTCCTACGAGCAGTACTTC.

The rearrangement uses TRBV14 and TRBJ2-4; D tentatively fits TRBD1 or TRBD2 (5 bases each). The CDR3 covers 14 residues. The germline V gene has CDR1 SGHDN and CDR2 FVKESK. V lost 1 base to trimming and J lost 9 bases, with 13 bases between them. The CDR3 DNA sequence: TGTGCCAGCAGCCAAGTTTTCGGGGCAGGCATTCAGTACTTC. This gives the protein CASSQVFGAGIQYF. The whole variable domain, remainder taken from reference TRBV14 and TRBJ2-4, is EAGVTQFPSHSVIEKGQTVTLRCDPISGHDNLYWYRRVMGKEIKFLLHFVKESKQDESGMPNNRFLAERTGGTYSTLKVQPAELEDSGVYFCASSQVFGAGIQYFGAGTRLSVL.

The rearrangement links TRBV6-6 to TRBJ2-7, with D possibly matching TRBD2 (6 bases). This CDR3 has 12 residues. Germline CDR1 MNHNY, CDR2 SVGAGI (reference sequence). V lost 7 bases and J lost 4, with 11 bases in between. DNA of the CDR3: TGTGCCAGCACTCCAGGGAGGTACGAGCAGTACTTC. Translation: CASTPGRYEQYF.

CDR3 in amino acids: CASRKTSGSYEQYF. DNA for the CDR3: TGTGCCAGCAGAAAGACTAGCGGGAGCTACGAGCAGTACTTC. The rearrangement links TRBV9 to TRBJ2-7, with 12 bases identical to TRBD2. This CDR3 region has 14 residues. J gave up 3 bases and V 5 bases, and 3 bases lay outside the gene matches. Germline V CDR1 and CDR2: SGDLS, YYNGEE.

The chain employs TRBV27 and TRBJ2-1, with 8 bases aligning to TRBD2. The CDR3 totals 14 residues. V dropped 5 bases and J dropped 7; count of bases not matched to a gene: 7. The V gene's germline CDR1 is MNHEY and CDR2 SMNVEV (reference sequence). The CDR3 region is CASSPWTSRNEQFF. DNA of the CDR3: TGTGCCAGCAGTCCGTGGACTAGCAGGAATGAGCAGTTCTTC.

The V and J genes are TRBV29-1 and TRBJ2-5, with D perhaps matching TRBD1 or TRBD2 (5 bases each). CDR1 is SQVTM, CDR2 ANQGSEA, per germline. The CDR3 is 15 amino acids. V lost 5 bases to trimming and J lost 1 base, with 17 bases between them. Here the CDR3 reads CSVRFTGLTQETQYF. In nucleotides, the CDR3 is TGCAGCGTTCGTTTCACAGGACTTACCCAAGAGACCCAGTACTTC.

This chain joins TRBV29-1 and TRBJ1-2; no clear D gene. There are 14 residues in the CDR3. V was trimmed by 4 bases and J by 0 bases, leaving 12 bases between them. The germline gives CDR1 SQVTM, CDR2 ANQGSEA. CDR3 sequence: CSVGDLEANYGYTF. The CDR3 nucleotides are TGCAGCGTTGGCGATCTCGAAGCTAACTATGGCTACACCTTC. Complete variable domain (other parts from reference TRBV29-1 and TRBJ1-2): SAVISQKPSRDICQRGTSLTIQCQVDSQVTMMFWYRQQPGQSLTLIATANQGSEATYESGFVIDKFPISRPNLTFSTLTVSNMSPEDSSIYLCSVGDLEANYGYTFGSGTRLTVV.

V gene TRBV29-1 combines with J gene TRBJ2-7; 9 positions agree with TRBD2. The germline CDR1 and CDR2 sequences are SQVTM and ANQGSEA. Losses at the gene ends were 5 bases for V and 5 bases for J; bases not matched to a gene: 7. This CDR3 has 13 amino acids. Here the CDR3 DNA reads TGCAGCGTTTCCCAGCGGGAGGTGGACGAGCAGTACTTC. Amino acids: CSVSQREVDEQYF.

V and J are TRBV7-9 and TRBJ2-3, with D possibly called TRBD1 or TRBD2 (6 bases each). The V gene's germline CDR1 is SEHNR and CDR2 FQNEAQ (reference sequence). V lost 5 bases and J lost 3, with 21 bases in between. The CDR3 runs to 17 residues. The CDR3 DNA is TGTGCCAGCAGCCCTTGGCCCGGGGGCAGGAGGACAGATACGCAGTATTTT. Protein product: CASSPWPGGRRTDTQYF.

The V and J genes are TRBV27 and TRBJ2-4; D is uncertain. Germline V gives CDR1 MNHEY, CDR2 SMNVEV (reference sequence). The CDR3 spans 13 residues. V shed 5 bases and J shed 5 bases, with 10 bases lying between them. In nucleotides, the CDR3 is TGTGCCAGCAGTCCCTCAAGGGAAAACATTCAGTACTTC. Residues: CASSPSRENIQYF.

The chain uses TRBV4-2 and TRBJ2-3; 7 bases agree with TRBD2. CDR1 and CDR2 from the germline V gene are LGHNA and YNFKEQ. The V segment lost 0 bases and the J segment 6 bases; nucleotides outside the gene matches: 9. The CDR3 spans 16 residues. CDR3 sequence reads: CASSQDQAGAKDTQYF. CDR3 nucleotides: TGTGCCAGCAGCCAAGATCAGGCGGGAGCAAAGGATACGCAGTATTTT.